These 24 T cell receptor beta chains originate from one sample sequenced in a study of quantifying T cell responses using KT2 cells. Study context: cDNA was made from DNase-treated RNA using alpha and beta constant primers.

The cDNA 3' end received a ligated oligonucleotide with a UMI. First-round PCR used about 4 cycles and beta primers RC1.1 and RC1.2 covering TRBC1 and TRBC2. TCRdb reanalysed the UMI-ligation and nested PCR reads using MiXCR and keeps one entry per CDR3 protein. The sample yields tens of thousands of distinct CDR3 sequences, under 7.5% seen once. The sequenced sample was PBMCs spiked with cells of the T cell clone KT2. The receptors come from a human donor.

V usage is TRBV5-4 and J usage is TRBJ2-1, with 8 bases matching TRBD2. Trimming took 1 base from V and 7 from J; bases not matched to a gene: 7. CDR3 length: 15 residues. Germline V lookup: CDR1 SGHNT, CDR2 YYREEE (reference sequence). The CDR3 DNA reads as TGTGCCAGCAGCTTGAGGCTAGCGGGTACTAATGAGCAGTTCTTC. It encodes CASSLRLAGTNEQFF.

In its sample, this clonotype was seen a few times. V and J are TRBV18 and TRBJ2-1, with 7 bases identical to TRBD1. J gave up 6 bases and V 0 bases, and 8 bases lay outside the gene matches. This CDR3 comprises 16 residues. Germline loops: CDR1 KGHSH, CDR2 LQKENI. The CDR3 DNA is TGTGCCAGCTCACCACCAGACAGGGTGGAGGTCAATGAGCAGTTCTTC. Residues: CASSPPDRVEVNEQFF.

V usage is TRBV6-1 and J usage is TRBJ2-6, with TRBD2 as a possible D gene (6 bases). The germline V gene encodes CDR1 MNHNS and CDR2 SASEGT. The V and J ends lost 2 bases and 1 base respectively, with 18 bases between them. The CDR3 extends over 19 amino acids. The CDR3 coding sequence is TGTGCCAGCAGTGAATTCTTGGAGGCGGGGCGATCTGGGGCCAACGTCCTGACTTTC. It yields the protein CASSEFLEAGRSGANVLTF.

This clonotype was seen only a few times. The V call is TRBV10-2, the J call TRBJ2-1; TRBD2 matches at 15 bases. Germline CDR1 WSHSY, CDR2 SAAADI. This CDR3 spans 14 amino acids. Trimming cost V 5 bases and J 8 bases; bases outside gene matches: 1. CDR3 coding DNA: TGCGCCAGCAGTAGGACTAGCGGGAGGGATGAGCAGTTCTTC. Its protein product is CASSRTSGRDEQFF.

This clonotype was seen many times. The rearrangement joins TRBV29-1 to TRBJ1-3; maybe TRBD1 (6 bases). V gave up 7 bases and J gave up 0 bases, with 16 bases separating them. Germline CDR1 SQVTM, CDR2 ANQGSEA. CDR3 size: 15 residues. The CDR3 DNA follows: TGCAGCGCCTCCCGGAGCAGGGGCTCTGGAAACACCATATATTTT. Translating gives CSASRSRGSGNTIYF.

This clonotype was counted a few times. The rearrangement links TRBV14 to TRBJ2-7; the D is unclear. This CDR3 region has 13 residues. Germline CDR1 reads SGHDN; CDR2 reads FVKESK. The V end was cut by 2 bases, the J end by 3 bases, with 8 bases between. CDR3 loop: CASSQLGGYEQYF. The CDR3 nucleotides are TGTGCCAGCAGCCAACTTGGCGGCTACGAGCAGTACTTC.

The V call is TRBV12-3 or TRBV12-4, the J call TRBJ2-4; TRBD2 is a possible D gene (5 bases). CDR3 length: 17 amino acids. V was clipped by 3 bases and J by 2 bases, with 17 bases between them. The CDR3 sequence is CASSLRILGSPKNIQYF. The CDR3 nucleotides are TGTGCCAGCAGTTTGCGAATTTTGGGGAGCCCCAAAAACATTCAGTACTTC.

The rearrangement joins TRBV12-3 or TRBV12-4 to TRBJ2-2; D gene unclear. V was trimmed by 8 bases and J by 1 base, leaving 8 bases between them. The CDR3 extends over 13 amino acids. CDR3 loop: CASGLVNTGELFF. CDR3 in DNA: TGTGCCAGCGGGCTAGTGAACACCGGGGAGCTGTTTTTT.

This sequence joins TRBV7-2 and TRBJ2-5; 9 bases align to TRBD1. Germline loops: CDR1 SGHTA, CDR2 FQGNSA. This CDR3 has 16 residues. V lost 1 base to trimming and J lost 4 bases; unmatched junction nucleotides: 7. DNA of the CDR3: TGTGCCAGCAGCTTAGAGGGGACAGGGAGGCGAGAGACCCAGTACTTC. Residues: CASSLEGTGRRETQYF.

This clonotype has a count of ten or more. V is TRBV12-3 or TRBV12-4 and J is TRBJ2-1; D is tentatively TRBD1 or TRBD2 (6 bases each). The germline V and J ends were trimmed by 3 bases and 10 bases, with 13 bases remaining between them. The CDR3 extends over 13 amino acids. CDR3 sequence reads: CASSFGRGREQFF. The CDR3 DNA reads TGTGCCAGCAGTTTCGGTCGGGGGCGCGAGCAGTTCTTC.

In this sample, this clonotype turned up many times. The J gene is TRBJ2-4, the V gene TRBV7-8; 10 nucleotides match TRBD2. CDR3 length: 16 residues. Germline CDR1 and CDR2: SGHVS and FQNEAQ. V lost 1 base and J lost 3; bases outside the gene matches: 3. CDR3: CASSLGTSGGKNIQYF. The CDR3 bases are TGTGCCAGCAGCTTAGGGACTAGCGGTGGCAAAAACATTCAGTACTTC.

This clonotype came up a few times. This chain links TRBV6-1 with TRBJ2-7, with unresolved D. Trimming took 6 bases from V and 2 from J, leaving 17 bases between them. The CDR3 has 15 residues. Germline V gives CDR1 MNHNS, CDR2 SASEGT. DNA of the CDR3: TGTGCCAGCAGGACTGACGGCGGCTTGCCCTACGAGCAGTACTTC. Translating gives CASRTDGGLPYEQYF.

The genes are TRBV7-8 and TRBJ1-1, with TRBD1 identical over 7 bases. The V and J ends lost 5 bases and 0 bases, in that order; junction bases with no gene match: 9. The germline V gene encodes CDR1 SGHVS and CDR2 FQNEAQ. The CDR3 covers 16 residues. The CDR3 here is CASSPRQGSMNTEAFF. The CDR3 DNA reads TGTGCCAGCAGCCCCCGACAGGGCTCTATGAACACTGAAGCTTTCTTT.

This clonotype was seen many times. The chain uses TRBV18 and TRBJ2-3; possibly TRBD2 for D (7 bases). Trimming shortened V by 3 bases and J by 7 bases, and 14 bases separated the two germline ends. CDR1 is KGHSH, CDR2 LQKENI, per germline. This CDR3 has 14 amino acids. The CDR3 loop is CASSPRGGVNTQYF. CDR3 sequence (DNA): TGTGCCAGCTCACCCAGGGGAGGGGTAAATACGCAGTATTTT.

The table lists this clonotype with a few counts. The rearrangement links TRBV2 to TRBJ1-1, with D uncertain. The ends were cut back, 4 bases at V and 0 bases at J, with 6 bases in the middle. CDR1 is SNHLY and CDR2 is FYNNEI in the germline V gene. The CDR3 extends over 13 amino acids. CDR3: CASSVKVNTEAFF. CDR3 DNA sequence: TGTGCCAGCAGTGTAAAAGTGAACACTGAAGCTTTCTTT.

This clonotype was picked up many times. CDR3: CASSLGPGNYGYTF. The CDR3 nucleotides read TGTGCCAGCAGTTTGGGGCCAGGGAACTATGGCTACACCTTC. The rearrangement links TRBV12-3 or TRBV12-4 to TRBJ1-2, with a possible D match to TRBD1 (5 bases). The CDR3 has 14 amino acids. V lost 3 bases and J lost 2, with 10 bases in between.

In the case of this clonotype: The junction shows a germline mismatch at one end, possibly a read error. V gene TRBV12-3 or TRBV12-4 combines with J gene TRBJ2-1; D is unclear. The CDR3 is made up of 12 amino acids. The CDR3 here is CASSWVVGERFF. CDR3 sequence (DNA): TGTGCCAGCAGTTGGGTAGTGGGTGAGCGGTTCTTC.

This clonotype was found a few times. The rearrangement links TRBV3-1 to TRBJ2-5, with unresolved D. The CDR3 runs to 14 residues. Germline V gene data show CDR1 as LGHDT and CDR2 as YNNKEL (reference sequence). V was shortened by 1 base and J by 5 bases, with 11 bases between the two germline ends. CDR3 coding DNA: TGTGCCAGCAGCCAAGTTAACGGGTTGGAGACCCAGTACTTC. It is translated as CASSQVNGLETQYF.

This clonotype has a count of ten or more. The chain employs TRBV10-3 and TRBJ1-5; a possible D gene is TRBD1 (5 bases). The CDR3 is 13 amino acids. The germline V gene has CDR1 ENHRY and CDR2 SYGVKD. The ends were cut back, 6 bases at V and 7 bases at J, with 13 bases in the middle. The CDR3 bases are TGTGCCATCAGCCCGGGAGGGGAACAGCCCCAGCATTTT. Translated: CAISPGGEQPQHF.

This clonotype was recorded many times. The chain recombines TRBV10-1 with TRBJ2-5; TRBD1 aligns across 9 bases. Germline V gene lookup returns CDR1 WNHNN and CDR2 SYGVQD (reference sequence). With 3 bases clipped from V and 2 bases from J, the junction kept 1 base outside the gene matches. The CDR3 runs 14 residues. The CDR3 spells CASSDDRGQETQYF. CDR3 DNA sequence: TGCGCCAGCAGTGATGACAGGGGGCAAGAGACCCAGTACTTC.

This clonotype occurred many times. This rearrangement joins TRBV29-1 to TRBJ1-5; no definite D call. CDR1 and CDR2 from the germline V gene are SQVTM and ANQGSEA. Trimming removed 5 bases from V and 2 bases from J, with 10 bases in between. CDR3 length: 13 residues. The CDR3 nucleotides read TGCAGCGTTAAGGGTGGTGGCAATCAGCCCCAGCATTTT. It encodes CSVKGGGNQPQHF.

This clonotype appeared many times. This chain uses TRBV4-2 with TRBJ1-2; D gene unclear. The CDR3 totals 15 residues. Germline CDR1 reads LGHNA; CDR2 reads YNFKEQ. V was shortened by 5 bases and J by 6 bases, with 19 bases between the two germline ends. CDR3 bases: TGTGCCAGCAGCTGGGAGGAGGGATCTGTGGATGGCTACACCTTC. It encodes CASSWEEGSVDGYTF.

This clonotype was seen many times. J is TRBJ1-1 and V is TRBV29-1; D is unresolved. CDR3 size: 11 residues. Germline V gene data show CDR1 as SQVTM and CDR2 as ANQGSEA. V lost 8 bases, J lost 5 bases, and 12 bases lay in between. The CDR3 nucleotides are TGCAGCCCTGGAGGGATAACTGAAGCTTTCTTT. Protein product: CSPGGITEAFF.

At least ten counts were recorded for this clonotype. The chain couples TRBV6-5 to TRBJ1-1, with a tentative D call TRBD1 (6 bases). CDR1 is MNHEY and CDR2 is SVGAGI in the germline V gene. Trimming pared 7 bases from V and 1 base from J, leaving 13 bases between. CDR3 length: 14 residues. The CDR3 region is CASTRDTTNTEAFF. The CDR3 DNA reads TGTGCCAGCACCAGGGACACAACGAACACTGAAGCTTTCTTT.